Listed below are T cell receptor beta chains from one sample, sequenced in a study of beta chain features in type 1 diabetes. The data were produced by immunoSEQ multiplex PCR, yet TCRdb's version contains in-frame clones alone and is incomplete. The sample holds hundreds of thousands of clones, about an eighth seen once. What was sequenced was naive CD4+ T cells from blood. These TCRs come from a man aged 18 to 30 with type 1 diabetes. Both conserved end residues are trimmed from each CDR3. Fields, in order: V gene, J gene, D gene, CDR3 protein. D genes are given only for firm matches.

v_gene: TRBV10-3
j_gene: TRBJ2-3
d_gene: NA
CDR3aa: AISPSTDTQY

v_gene: TRBV5-1
j_gene: TRBJ1-2
d_gene: NA
CDR3aa: ASSDSLYGYT

v_gene: TRBV7-9
j_gene: TRBJ1-2
d_gene: NA
CDR3aa: ASSLEAAYT

v_gene: TRBV2
j_gene: TRBJ2-5
d_gene: NA
CDR3aa: ASRQIAWGQETQY

v_gene: TRBV11-2
j_gene: TRBJ2-3
d_gene: NA
CDR3aa: ASSLVGRGTDTQY

v_gene: TRBV5-1
j_gene: TRBJ1-2
d_gene: NA
CDR3aa: ASRENVRGGYGYT

v_gene: TRBV30
j_gene: TRBJ1-1
d_gene: NA
CDR3aa: AWTRLARAF

v_gene: TRBV5-1
j_gene: TRBJ2-3
d_gene: NA
CDR3aa: ASSGGAGSTDTQY

v_gene: TRBV2
j_gene: TRBJ1-4
d_gene: NA
CDR3aa: ASGSEKLF

v_gene: TRBV6-6
j_gene: TRBJ1-5
d_gene: NA
CDR3aa: ASIRDATLNQPQH

v_gene: TRBV2
j_gene: TRBJ2-1
d_gene: TRBD1
CDR3aa: ASSGGAGGPRSYNEQF

v_gene: TRBV10-3
j_gene: TRBJ1-3
d_gene: TRBD1
CDR3aa: AISQGAPPGNTIY

v_gene: TRBV25-1
j_gene: TRBJ2-1
d_gene: NA
CDR3aa: ASSSGHNEQF

v_gene: TRBV5-4
j_gene: TRBJ1-2
d_gene: TRBD1
CDR3aa: ASSLRDRDYGYT

v_gene: TRBV18
j_gene: TRBJ2-3
d_gene: NA
CDR3aa: ASSLTRGSDTQY

v_gene: TRBV5-4
j_gene: TRBJ2-5
d_gene: TRBD2
CDR3aa: ASRAGQETQY

v_gene: TRBV9
j_gene: TRBJ2-5
d_gene: NA
CDR3aa: ASSVVAGSETQY

v_gene: TRBV7-2
j_gene: TRBJ2-1
d_gene: NA
CDR3aa: ASSFPGAWSEQF

v_gene: TRBV28
j_gene: TRBJ2-3
d_gene: NA
CDR3aa: ASRPSGPRLDTQY

v_gene: TRBV30
j_gene: TRBJ2-1
d_gene: NA
CDR3aa: AFRENSYNEQF

v_gene: TRBV9
j_gene: TRBJ1-5
d_gene: NA
CDR3aa: ASSGANQPQH

v_gene: TRBV18
j_gene: TRBJ1-1
d_gene: NA
CDR3aa: ASSPSRGHTEAF

v_gene: TRBV10-3
j_gene: TRBJ2-5
d_gene: NA
CDR3aa: AISEARDRQETQY

v_gene: TRBV4-1
j_gene: TRBJ2-2
d_gene: NA
CDR3aa: ASSQGLRGTGELF

v_gene: TRBV6-6
j_gene: TRBJ1-4
d_gene: NA
CDR3aa: ASSHPQREDKLF